Presented here are 3 T cell receptor beta chains from one specimen sequenced in a study of technical replicates of blood from a handful of donors. The data were produced by immunoSEQ multiplex PCR, yet TCRdb's version contains in-frame clones alone and is incomplete. There are some 71,000 clones in the sample; approximately 96% occur only once, and approximately 0.2% lies in the top ten. Sequencing used T cells isolated from PBMCs. All receptors come from a human donor in good health.

The chain uses TRBV20-1 and TRBJ1-4; D possibly corresponds to TRBD1 (5 bases). CDR3 length: 11 amino acids. V was cut by 6 bases and J by 5 bases, with 7 bases left in between. From germline, CDR1 is DFQATT and CDR2 SNEGSKA (reference sequence). The DNA for the CDR3 is TGCAGTGCGAAGGGGAATGAAAAACTGTTTTTT. It codes for CSAKGNEKLFF.

V usage is TRBV4-1 and J usage is TRBJ2-7; 8 bases match TRBD2. The CDR3 length is 14 residues. V gave up 1 base and J gave up 4 bases; unmatched junction bases: 3. Germline V gives CDR1 MGHRA, CDR2 YSYEKL. As DNA, the CDR3 is TGCGCCAGCAGCCAAGGAGCGGGGGATTACGAGCAGTACTTC. It is translated as CASSQGAGDYEQYF.

This CDR3 is CASSEHRGKKRGISTDTQYF. The CDR3 DNA reads TGCGCCAGCAGTGAGCACAGGGGGAAAAAGCGGGGAATTAGCACAGATACGCAGTATTTT. This chain links TRBV10-2 with TRBJ2-3, with D maybe TRBD1 (8 bases). Trimming shortened V by 2 bases and J by 0 bases, and 24 bases separated the two germline ends. The length of the CDR3 is 20 residues. CDR1 and CDR2 from the germline V gene are WSHSY and SAAADI.